Each of the 28 T cell receptor beta chains below was sequenced from the same sample in a study of siplizumab effects on memory and regulatory T cells (dated by TCRdb to the late 2010s). Their antigens remain unidentified. Library preparation used the immunoSEQ multiplex PCR assay. Drawn from immuneACCESS, this table holds only the in-frame rearrangements with V and J called that TCRdb kept. Clones are partly lost; checked studies trace under half to an unresolved V gene and leave the rest unexplained. Present in this sample are 9,000 to 10,000 clones, about 41% of which were seen just once. 8.6% of the sample rests with the top ten. Cells in the mixed lymphocyte reaction were cultured together at 37 degrees C for under seven days. Material for sequencing was CFSE-low (dividing) CD4+ T cells sorted from an allogeneic mixed lymphocyte reaction. Every receptor here comes from a human donor in good health; the cells came from an allogeneic mixed lymphocyte reaction.

This clone was seen only a few times. Here the CDR3 reads CASSYKGTVGGYQPQHF. CDR3 in DNA: TGTGCCAGCAGCTATAAGGGGACGGTTGGCGGCTATCAGCCCCAGCATTTT. V is TRBV7-3 and J is TRBJ1-5; D might be TRBD1 (5 bases). Looked up from germline, CDR1 is SGHTA and CDR2 is FQGTGA. This CDR3 contains 17 residues. The germline V and J ends were trimmed by 4 bases and 5 bases, with 21 bases remaining between them.

This CDR3 reads CASSQDGWGGPSNQPQHF. CDR3 DNA: TGCGCCAGCAGCCAAGATGGCTGGGGGGGTCCGAGCAATCAGCCCCAGCATTTT. V gene TRBV4-1 combines with J gene TRBJ1-5; maybe TRBD1 (5 bases). CDR1 and CDR2 from the germline V gene are MGHRA and YSYEKL. The CDR3 runs 18 residues. V lost 0 bases to trimming and J lost 1 base, with 16 bases between them.

J is TRBJ1-5 and V is TRBV5-4; D gene unclear. The length of the CDR3 is 13 residues. The germline V gene has CDR1 SGHNT and CDR2 YYREEE (reference sequence). The ends were cut back, 1 base at V and 4 bases at J, with 6 bases in the middle. The CDR3 DNA is TGTGCCAGCAGCTTGACGCCTAATCAGCCCCAGCATTTT. Protein sequence: CASSLTPNQPQHF.

This clone was counted between two and nine times. The V and J genes are TRBV5-4 and TRBJ1-2; the D is unclear. Trimming took 7 bases from V and 2 from J, leaving 9 bases between them. From germline, CDR1 is SGHNT and CDR2 YYREEE (reference sequence). The CDR3 is made up of 12 amino acids. In nucleotides, the CDR3 is TGTGCCAGCGCTAGGGTAAACTATGGCTACACCTTC. Residues: CASARVNYGYTF.

On this clone: The same CDR3 also results from other DNA sequences found in this sample. The chain joins TRBV29-1 to TRBJ2-7; D ambiguous. Trimming stripped 1 base from V and 4 bases from J, with 26 bases between. Germline V gene sequence: CDR1 SQVTM, CDR2 ANQGSEA. This CDR3 has 18 residues. The CDR3 loop is CSVEGAVTSGANRYEQYF. For the CDR3, the DNA is TGCAGCGTTGAAGGGGCCGTCACAAGTGGTGCTAATCGGTACGAGCAGTACTTC.

This clone is judged medium-sized. The chain is built from TRBV18 and TRBJ1-5; 8 nucleotides line up with TRBD1. The CDR3 totals 15 residues. Trimming at V came to 5 bases and at J to 5 bases, leaving 8 bases not matched to a gene. Per the germline V gene, CDR1 is KGHSH and CDR2 is LQKENI. In DNA, the CDR3 is TGTGCCAGCTCATCACGGACAGGGTCGGATCAGCCCCAGCATTTT. Translating gives CASSSRTGSDQPQHF. Full variable domain (outside the CDR3, taken from reference TRBV18 and TRBJ1-5): NAGVMQNPRHLVRRRGQEARLRCSPMKGHSHVYWYRQLPEEGLKFMVYLQKENIIDESGMPKERFSAEFPKEGPSILRIQQVVRGDSAAYFCASSSRTGSDQPQHFGDGTRLSIL.

This chain uses TRBV28 with TRBJ1-5; D is ambiguous. The V gene's germline CDR1 is MDHEN and CDR2 SYDVKM. Trimming pared 4 bases from V and 1 base from J, leaving 11 bases between. This CDR3 contains 15 residues. CDR3 in DNA: TGTGCCAGCAGTTCCCTAGCGGGCAGCAATCAGCCCCAGCATTTT. This codes for CASSSLAGSNQPQHF.

By proportion, this clone is medium-sized. This chain links TRBV6-1 with TRBJ2-7; the D gene could be TRBD1 or TRBD2 (5 bases each). The CDR3 sequence is 17 residues long. V gave up 2 bases and J gave up 3 bases, with 20 bases separating them. Germline CDR1 MNHNS, CDR2 SASEGT. The CDR3 sequence is CASSESMRGRVHYEQYF. DNA for the CDR3: TGTGCCAGCAGTGAATCGATGAGGGGCCGCGTCCACTACGAGCAGTACTTC.

The rearrangement uses TRBV7-8 and TRBJ2-5; no definite D call. The J call could be wrong; TRBJ2-7 is a better fit for the DNA end. The CDR3 length is 14 residues. Per germline, CDR1 SGHVS and CDR2 FQNEAQ. CDR3 bases: TGTGCCAGCAGCTTAAACAGAATCGGCTACGAGCAGTACTTC. Translated, it gives CASSLNRIGYEQYF.

This clone turned up a few times. CDR3 sequence: CASSLRTGNTGELFF. The CDR3 DNA reads as TGTGCCAGCAGTCTTAGGACGGGGAACACCGGGGAGCTGTTTTTT. J is TRBJ2-2 and V is TRBV6-1; D is unclear. Between the trimmed V and J ends, which lost 5 bases and 1 base, there was a span of 11 bases. Germline values: CDR1 MNHNS, CDR2 SASEGT. This CDR3 has 15 residues.

V gene TRBV6-6 combines with J gene TRBJ2-2; possibly TRBD2 for D (5 bases). CDR1 and CDR2 (germline): MNHNY, SVGAGI (reference sequence). With 4 bases removed from V and 5 bases from J, the gap between germline ends came to 11 bases. The CDR3 covers 14 residues. The CDR3 is CASSFTGETGELFF. CDR3 in DNA: TGTGCCAGCAGTTTCACTGGGGAGACCGGGGAGCTGTTTTTT.

The CDR3 DNA reads TGTGCCAGCAGCTTAGAGGGCAGGTCCGCAGATACGCAGTATTTT. It is translated as CASSLEGRSADTQYF. The chain carries TRBV7-9 and TRBJ2-3; D is ambiguous. Germline values: CDR1 SEHNR, CDR2 FQNEAQ (reference sequence). V was trimmed by 1 base and J by 4 bases, leaving 12 bases between them. The CDR3 extends over 15 amino acids.

There are a few counts of this clone. V usage is TRBV4-2 and J usage is TRBJ2-1; perhaps TRBD2 as D (6 bases). V lost 2 bases and J lost 2, with 16 bases in between. This CDR3 comprises 17 residues. CDR1 is LGHNA, CDR2 YNFKEQ, per germline. The CDR3 DNA reads as TGTGCCAGCAGCCAAACGCGGGGCAGAGGAACCTACAATGAGCAGTTCTTC. Translation gives CASSQTRGRGTYNEQFF.

About this clone itself: Given a far larger clone just one base away, this is likely a sequencing read error. The same CDR3 arises from other DNA sequences in this sample as well. The V call is TRBV4-1, the J call TRBJ2-7; no definite D call. Per the germline V gene, CDR1 is MGHRA and CDR2 is YSYEKL. This CDR3 contains 12 residues. Trimming took 1 base from V and 4 from J, leaving 5 bases between them. This CDR3 is CASSQAGYEQYF. The CDR3 DNA is TGCGCCAGCAGCCAAGCCGGGTACGAGCAGTACTTC.

The chain links TRBV18 to TRBJ2-7; tentative D call: TRBD1 (6 bases). The CDR3 runs to 14 residues. Germline loops: CDR1 KGHSH, CDR2 LQKENI. Trimming shortened V by 1 base and J by 2 bases, and 9 bases separated the two germline ends. The CDR3 DNA follows: TGTGCCAGCTCACCACGACAGGAGACCTACGAGCAGTACTTC. Translating gives CASSPRQETYEQYF.

Details on this clone: Relative to the germline gene, one junction end is altered; a read error may explain this. This same CDR3 is encoded by further DNA sequences in the sample. CDR3 coding DNA: TGTGCCAGCAGCTTGTTGGGGGCTAGGTCCTACAATGAACAGTTCTTC. It is translated as CASSLLGARSYNEQFF. This chain connects TRBV5-6 to TRBJ2-1; the D gene is possibly TRBD1 (6 bases). The CDR3 extends over 16 amino acids. Germline assignment: CDR1 SGHDT and CDR2 YYEEEE.

The V call is TRBV2, the J call TRBJ2-3; the match to TRBD2 covers 7 bases. Germline values: CDR1 SNHLY, CDR2 FYNNEI. V shed 9 bases, J shed 4 bases, and the junction held 13 bases outside the gene matches. This CDR3 spans 15 amino acids. CDR3 DNA: TGTGCCAGACGACCGAGCGGGAAGGAGTCAGATACGCAGTATTTT. Amino acid sequence: CARRPSGKESDTQYF.

This clone was observed a handful of times. V and J are TRBV5-1 and TRBJ2-7; D is possibly TRBD1 (6 bases). Germline V lookup: CDR1 SGHRS, CDR2 YFSETQ. Deletions cut 4 bases from V and 3 bases from J, with 8 bases between. This CDR3 spans 12 amino acids. DNA of the CDR3: TGCGCCAGCAGCACACAGGGCTACGAGCAGTACTTC. Translating it yields CASSTQGYEQYF.

This clone was counted only a few times. The chain couples TRBV5-4 to TRBJ1-4, with no clear D. Germline V gene lookup returns CDR1 SGHNT and CDR2 YYREEE (reference sequence). The CDR3 loop spans 15 amino acids. V gave up 0 bases and J gave up 5 bases, with 11 bases separating them. The DNA of the CDR3 is TGTGCCAGCAGCTTGGTCGGCCCGGGGAATGAAAAACTGTTTTTT. It codes for CASSLVGPGNEKLFF.

In this sample, this clone turned up a few times. The rearrangement uses TRBV29-1 and TRBJ2-1; the match to TRBD2 covers 15 bases. The germline V gene has CDR1 SQVTM and CDR2 ANQGSEA. V was pared by 4 bases and J by 15 bases, with 10 bases of the junction left unmatched. The CDR3 has 14 residues. CDR3 sequence: CSVAGLAGGLGPFF. The CDR3, as DNA: TGCAGCGTTGCCGGACTAGCGGGAGGGTTAGGGCCGTTCTTC.

This clone was seen only a few times. CDR3 nucleotide sequence: TGTGCCAGTAGTCGAAAGGTGAACACCGGGGAGCTGTTTTTT. It specifies CASSRKVNTGELFF. The V and J genes are TRBV19 and TRBJ2-2; unclear D gene. With 5 bases removed from V and 1 base from J, the gap between germline ends came to 8 bases. This CDR3 has 14 residues. The germline V gene has CDR1 LNHDA and CDR2 SQIVND (reference sequence).

In DNA, the CDR3 is TGTGCCAGCAGCTCCTCTGGGGGGTCCTACAATGAGCAGTTCTTC. Translation gives CASSSSGGSYNEQFF. The chain is built from TRBV9 and TRBJ2-1; D is possibly TRBD2 (6 bases). CDR1 SGDLS and CDR2 YYNGEE come from the germline V gene. V lost 4 bases and J lost 1, with 12 bases in between. This CDR3 has 15 amino acids.

CDR3 sequence reads: CASSDEYIQYF. The DNA of the CDR3 is TGTGCCAGCAGTGATGAGTACATTCAGTACTTC. The chain has TRBV25-1 and TRBJ2-4; unclear D gene. The CDR3 has 11 residues. From germline, CDR1 is MGHDK and CDR2 SYGVNS. Trimming cost V 3 bases and J 8 bases, with 5 bases left between them. Using reference TRBV25-1 and TRBJ2-4 for the parts outside the CDR3, the full variable domain is EADIYQTPRYLVIGTGKKITLECSQTMGHDKMYWYQQDPGMELHLIHYSYGVNSTEKGDLSSESTVSRIRTEHFPLTLESARPSHTSQYLCASSDEYIQYFGAGTRLSVL.

The chain recombines TRBV6-1 with TRBJ1-1, with 8 bases lining up with TRBD1. This CDR3 region has 14 residues. The germline V gene has CDR1 MNHNS and CDR2 SASEGT. V dropped 9 bases and J dropped 3; count of bases not matched to a gene: 9. CDR3 region: CASKRTGRDTEAFF. The CDR3, as DNA: TGTGCCAGTAAACGGACAGGGCGGGACACTGAAGCTTTCTTT.

This clone showed up just a few times. The V call is TRBV5-1, the J call TRBJ1-2; D may be TRBD1 (5 bases). The CDR3 has 13 amino acids. V lost 0 bases and J 4 bases, leaving 7 bases between the germline ends. CDR1 and CDR2 (germline): SGHRS, YFSETQ. The CDR3 loop reads CASSLDGGYGYTF. The CDR3 bases are TGCGCCAGCAGCTTGGATGGGGGCTATGGCTACACCTTC.

This clone has just a few counts. This chain connects TRBV28 to TRBJ2-2, with D maybe TRBD1 (5 bases). The CDR3 consists of 15 residues. In germline, CDR1 is MDHEN, CDR2 SYDVKM. V lost 1 base and J 5 bases, leaving 11 bases between the germline ends. The CDR3 region is CASSLLGHSTGELFF. CDR3 sequence (DNA): TGTGCCAGCAGTTTATTGGGGCATTCTACCGGGGAGCTGTTTTTT.

V is TRBV5-1 and J is TRBJ1-1, with 7 bases aligning to TRBD1. This CDR3 is 18 amino acids long. Germline assignment: CDR1 SGHRS and CDR2 YFSETQ. With 0 bases clipped from V and 3 bases from J, the junction kept 14 bases outside the gene matches. The CDR3 nucleotides read TGCGCCAGCAGCTTGGTGGTCGGACAGGTTATTACATACACTGAAGCTTTCTTT. This gives the protein CASSLVVGQVITYTEAFF.

The V call is TRBV12-5, the J call TRBJ2-1; TRBD2 agrees at 9 bases. This CDR3 spans 15 amino acids. After removal of 3 bases from V and 8 bases from J, the junction contained 8 bases not matched to a gene. CDR1 and CDR2 from the germline V gene are LGHNT and FRNRAP. The CDR3 protein is CASGFSLAGADEQFF. The DNA for the CDR3 is TGTGCTAGTGGTTTCTCGTTAGCGGGAGCGGATGAGCAGTTCTTC.